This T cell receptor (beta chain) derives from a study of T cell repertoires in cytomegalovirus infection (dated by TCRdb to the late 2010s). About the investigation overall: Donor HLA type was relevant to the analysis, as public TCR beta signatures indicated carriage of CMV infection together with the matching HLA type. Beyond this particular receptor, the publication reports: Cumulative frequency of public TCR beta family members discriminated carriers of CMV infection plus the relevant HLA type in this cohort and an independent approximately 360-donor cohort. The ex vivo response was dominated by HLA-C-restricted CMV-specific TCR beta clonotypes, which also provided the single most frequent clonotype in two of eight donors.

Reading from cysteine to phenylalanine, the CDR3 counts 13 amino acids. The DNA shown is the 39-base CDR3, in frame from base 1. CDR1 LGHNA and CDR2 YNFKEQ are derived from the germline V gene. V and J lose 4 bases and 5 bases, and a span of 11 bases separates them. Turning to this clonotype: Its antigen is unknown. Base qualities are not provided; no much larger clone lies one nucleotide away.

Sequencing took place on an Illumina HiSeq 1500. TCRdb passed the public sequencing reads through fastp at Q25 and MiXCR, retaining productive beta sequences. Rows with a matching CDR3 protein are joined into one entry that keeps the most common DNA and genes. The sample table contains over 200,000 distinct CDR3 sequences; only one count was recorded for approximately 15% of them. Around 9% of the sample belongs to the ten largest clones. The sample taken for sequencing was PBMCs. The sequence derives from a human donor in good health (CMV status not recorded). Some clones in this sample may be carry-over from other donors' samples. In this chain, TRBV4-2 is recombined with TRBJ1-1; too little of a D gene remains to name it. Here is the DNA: TGTGCCAGCAGCCCAGATGGAGGTACTGAAGCTTTCTTT. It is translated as CASSPDGGTEAFF.